This T cell receptor (beta chain) was found in a study of T cell responses to AZD1222 COVID-19 vaccine. Whole-study findings and limits: Baseline serology detected seropositivity in only six or seven AZD1222 recipients. Spike as a whole was targeted by vaccine-associated CD4 TCRs, dominant at 160-218 and 743-854.

Notes on this clone: Antigen unknown.

Sequencing was performed with immunoSEQ multiplex PCR; in TCRdb, only in-frame clones are kept and a portion is missing. The data hold 110,000 to 150,000 clones, with about 92% observed a single time. The germline V gene has CDR1 KGHDR and CDR2 SFDVKD. Trimming took 7 bases from V and 7 from J; bases not matched to a gene: 8. The CDR3 is 13 amino acids. Samples with a second dose at about 4 or about 12 weeks were pooled together. Sequenced here: peripheral blood, sampled 28 days after the second AZD1222 dose. The clonotype originates from an adult who received the AZD1222 COVID-19 vaccine. The V call is TRBV24-1, the J call TRBJ1-2, with 7 bases fitting TRBD1. This CDR3 reads CATSDRVWGGYTF. CDR3 nucleotides: TGTGCCACCAGCGACAGGGTATGGGGTGGCTACACCTTC.